A selection of T cell receptor beta chains follows, all from one sample in a study of early T cells in non-severe SARS-CoV-2 infection. One entry per CDR3 protein, called by TCRdb with MiXCR from the 5' RACE reads. The sample records tens of thousands of distinct CDR3 sequences, about 4.4% being singletons. Sequenced sample: whole blood. Receptors were obtained from an adult who was a healthcare worker with PCR-confirmed SARS-CoV-2 infection or an uninfected control (not recorded which). Both conserved end residues are part of each CDR3. Each record gives: V gene, J gene, D gene, clone size, CDR3 protein, CDR3 DNA. A D gene is named only where the DNA matches it firmly. Size tells how often a clone was seen (once, few, many) or the class of an expanded clone, and some rows leave it out.

v_call: TRBV24-1; j_call: TRBJ1-4; d_call: NA; clone_size: many; cdr3_aa: CATSTGDVGKLFF; cdr3_nt: TGTGCCACCAGTACCGGGGACGTGGGAAAACTGTTTTTT
v_call: TRBV5-6; j_call: TRBJ2-1; d_call: TRBD2; clone_size: few; cdr3_aa: CASSLDPSGSYNEQFF; cdr3_nt: TGTGCCAGCAGCTTGGATCCTAGCGGGAGTTACAATGAGCAGTTCTTC
v_call: TRBV20-1; j_call: TRBJ2-1; d_call: TRBD2; clone_size: many; cdr3_aa: CSARDLGLAGEQFF; cdr3_nt: TGCAGTGCTAGAGATCTTGGACTAGCGGGGGAGCAGTTCTTC
v_call: TRBV30; j_call: TRBJ1-4; d_call: NA; clone_size: NA; cdr3_aa: CAWSVKGTVLGRRNEKLFF; cdr3_nt: TGTGCCTGGAGTGTAAAGGGTACCGTCCTCGGACGTAGGAATGAAAAACTGTTTTTT
v_call: TRBV4-2; j_call: TRBJ1-2; d_call: TRBD1; clone_size: few; cdr3_aa: CASSQPRGGDYGYTF; cdr3_nt: TGTGCCAGCAGCCAACCCAGGGGGGGAGACTATGGCTACACCTTC
v_call: TRBV5-4; j_call: TRBJ2-5; d_call: NA; clone_size: NA; cdr3_aa: CASSSRSGYRGETQYF; cdr3_nt: TGTGCCAGCAGCTCCCGGTCGGGCTACCGTGGAGAGACCCAGTACTTC
v_call: TRBV7-6; j_call: TRBJ2-1; d_call: NA; clone_size: few; cdr3_aa: CASSRRLVRSYNEQFF; cdr3_nt: TGTGCCAGCAGCCGACGACTAGTGCGCTCCTACAATGAGCAGTTCTTC
v_call: TRBV18; j_call: TRBJ1-1; d_call: TRBD1; clone_size: many; cdr3_aa: CASSPGQTTYTEAFF; cdr3_nt: TGTGCCAGCTCACCGGGACAGACCACCTACACTGAAGCTTTCTTT
v_call: TRBV5-1; j_call: TRBJ1-1; d_call: NA; clone_size: few; cdr3_aa: CASSEGTTRTARAFF; cdr3_nt: TGCGCCAGCAGCGAAGGAACAACGAGGACAGCCAGAGCTTTCTTT
v_call: TRBV19; j_call: TRBJ1-2; d_call: NA; clone_size: few; cdr3_aa: CASSTQGTPSAYGYTF; cdr3_nt: TGTGCCAGTAGTACCCAGGGGACACCGTCAGCATATGGCTACACCTTC
v_call: TRBV20-1; j_call: TRBJ2-1; d_call: TRBD2; clone_size: many; cdr3_aa: CSARDEDLAGFRNEQFF; cdr3_nt: TGCAGTGCTAGAGATGAAGATCTAGCGGGGTTTCGAAATGAGCAGTTCTTC
v_call: TRBV2; j_call: TRBJ1-1; d_call: NA; clone_size: many; cdr3_aa: CASSERENTEAFF; cdr3_nt: TGTGCCAGCAGTGAGAGGGAGAACACTGAAGCTTTCTTT
v_call: TRBV5-1; j_call: TRBJ2-3; d_call: NA; clone_size: NA; cdr3_aa: CASSLESGRDTQYF; cdr3_nt: TGCGCCAGCAGCTTGGAGTCAGGACGGGATACGCAGTATTTT
v_call: TRBV5-1; j_call: TRBJ1-1; d_call: TRBD1; clone_size: few; cdr3_aa: CASSWTGTGTEAFF; cdr3_nt: TGCGCCAGCAGCTGGACAGGGACGGGGACTGAAGCTTTCTTT
v_call: TRBV5-1; j_call: TRBJ2-2; d_call: TRBD1; clone_size: NA; cdr3_aa: CASSLDLQGAYTGELFF; cdr3_nt: TGCGCCAGCAGCTTGGATTTGCAGGGGGCCTACACCGGGGAGCTGTTTTTT
v_call: TRBV28; j_call: TRBJ1-5; d_call: TRBD1; clone_size: many; cdr3_aa: CASSIQGQPQHF; cdr3_nt: TGTGCCAGCAGTATACAGGGGCAGCCCCAGCATTTT
v_call: TRBV7-9; j_call: TRBJ1-3; d_call: NA; clone_size: many; cdr3_aa: CASSSQIISGNTIYF; cdr3_nt: TGTGCCAGCAGCTCACAGATAATCTCTGGAAACACCATATATTTT
v_call: TRBV24-1; j_call: TRBJ2-1; d_call: NA; clone_size: many; cdr3_aa: CATSDPPRGPEQFF; cdr3_nt: TGTGCCACCAGTGATCCCCCTAGAGGCCCTGAGCAGTTCTTC
v_call: TRBV5-4; j_call: TRBJ2-1; d_call: TRBD2; clone_size: many; cdr3_aa: CASSFLGLAGSYNEQFF; cdr3_nt: TGTGCCAGCAGCTTCCTAGGACTAGCGGGCTCCTACAATGAGCAGTTCTTC
v_call: TRBV5-1; j_call: TRBJ2-5; d_call: NA; clone_size: many; cdr3_aa: CASSLTEPQETQYF; cdr3_nt: TGCGCCAGCAGTTTGACTGAACCTCAAGAGACCCAGTACTTC
v_call: TRBV7-2; j_call: TRBJ2-7; d_call: NA; clone_size: many; cdr3_aa: CASSLRAGPLEQYF; cdr3_nt: TGTGCCAGCAGCTTACGGGCAGGGCCCCTCGAGCAGTACTTC
v_call: TRBV29-1; j_call: TRBJ1-1; d_call: NA; clone_size: NA; cdr3_aa: CSVYEWVNTEAFF; cdr3_nt: TGCAGCGTTTACGAATGGGTGAACACTGAAGCTTTCTTT
v_call: TRBV20-1; j_call: TRBJ2-2; d_call: TRBD1; clone_size: NA; cdr3_aa: CSASGQGRRTGELFF; cdr3_nt: TGCAGTGCTAGCGGACAGGGACGGCGCACCGGGGAGCTGTTTTTT
v_call: TRBV7-2; j_call: TRBJ2-1; d_call: TRBD2; clone_size: few; cdr3_aa: CASSLGLAGNDEQFF; cdr3_nt: TGTGCCAGCAGCCTGGGACTAGCGGGAAACGATGAACAGTTCTTC
v_call: TRBV3-1; j_call: TRBJ1-2; d_call: NA; clone_size: many; cdr3_aa: CASSQVNSGAGYTF; cdr3_nt: TGTGCCAGCAGCCAAGTAAACAGCGGCGCTGGCTACACCTTC
v_call: TRBV7-9; j_call: TRBJ1-1; d_call: TRBD1; clone_size: many; cdr3_aa: CASSRGQGATEAFF; cdr3_nt: TGTGCCAGCAGCCGCGGACAGGGGGCCACTGAAGCTTTCTTT
v_call: TRBV7-6; j_call: TRBJ1-2; d_call: NA; clone_size: many; cdr3_aa: CASSLEPVPPPNYGYTF; cdr3_nt: TGTGCCAGCAGCTTAGAACCAGTCCCTCCACCTAACTATGGCTACACCTTC
v_call: TRBV29-1; j_call: TRBJ1-1; d_call: TRBD1; clone_size: many; cdr3_aa: CSVWDRGLTEAFF; cdr3_nt: TGCAGCGTGTGGGACAGGGGGCTAACTGAAGCTTTCTTT
v_call: TRBV29-1; j_call: TRBJ2-2; d_call: TRBD2; clone_size: many; cdr3_aa: CSVAAGGAGELFF; cdr3_nt: TGCAGCGTTGCAGCGGGAGGGGCCGGGGAGCTGTTTTTT
v_call: TRBV29-1; j_call: TRBJ2-2; d_call: NA; clone_size: few; cdr3_aa: CSVGVIRGELFF; cdr3_nt: TGCAGCGTTGGTGTGATCCGCGGGGAGCTGTTTTTT
v_call: TRBV27; j_call: TRBJ2-3; d_call: TRBD2; clone_size: NA; cdr3_aa: CASTPPGRTSGITDTQYF; cdr3_nt: TGTGCCAGCACCCCTCCTGGGCGGACTAGCGGAATCACAGATACGCAGTATTTT
v_call: TRBV27; j_call: TRBJ2-3; d_call: NA; clone_size: many; cdr3_aa: CASSPRRTTTGTDTQYF; cdr3_nt: TGTGCCAGCAGTCCCAGGAGGACTACTACCGGGACAGATACGCAGTATTTT